The T cell receptor beta chain under discussion was sequenced for a study of blood T cells in healthy people across ages. Study results and limitations: Comparison with aged donors showed that long-lived donors had more naive CD4+ cells and higher diversity.

The germline V gene has CDR1 MNHEY and CDR2 SMNVEV (reference sequence). The CDR3 has 14 amino acids. The second PCR ran about 6 to 11 cycles with a sample-barcoded 5' primer and J-beta primers. A 12-random-nucleotide template-switch adaptor tagged each cDNA molecule. TCRdb re-called the 5' RACE reads with MiXCR, one entry per CDR3 protein. The sample yields 550,000 to 650,000 distinct CDR3 sequences, about 28% seen once. Each donor had around 9.2 milliliters of peripheral blood drawn. Total RNA was isolated from each sample in quantities of at least 6 micrograms. About this clonotype itself: Its antigen is not identified.

This receptor was obtained from a woman older than 75 in good health. The source material was blood. The J gene is TRBJ2-5, the V gene TRBV27; possibly TRBD2 for D (6 bases). The end of the DNA aligns better with TRBJ2-7, so the J call may be wrong. Written as DNA, the CDR3 is TGTGCCAGCAGGTCCCTAGCGACTGCCTACGAGCAGTACTTC. As protein: CASRSLATAYEQYF.